These 32 T cell receptor beta chains came from one sample sequenced in a study of PD-L1 blockade in urothelial cancer. Time point meaning: peripheral blood 6 weeks after treatment start. Here immunoSEQ multiplex PCR was the method, and the copy in TCRdb shows in-frame clones only, minus some. Here the sample spans some 110,000 clones, approximately 90% being singletons. This sample comprised PBMCs, obtained around atezolizumab (anti-PD-L1) treatment. These receptors all stem from a man aged 60-69 years with urothelial cancer.

This clone was detected only once. This chain links TRBV4-2 with TRBJ2-2; TRBD1 agrees at 7 bases. V dropped 1 base and J dropped 6; count of bases not matched to a gene: 11. The CDR3 contains 17 residues. Germline assignment: CDR1 LGHNA and CDR2 YNFKEQ. The CDR3 nucleotides are TGTGCCAGCAGCCAAGTTAGCAGGGGGTTGGCGGCCGGGGAGCTGTTTTTT. It translates to CASSQVSRGLAAGELFF.

The rearrangement links TRBV18 to TRBJ2-6, with D possibly matching TRBD1 (6 bases). The CDR3 extends over 15 amino acids. Germline CDR1 KGHSH, CDR2 LQKENI. V lost 5 bases, J lost 1 base, and 9 bases lay in between. CDR3 in amino acids: CASSYDRSGANVLTF. The CDR3 coding sequence is TGTGCCAGCTCATACGACAGGTCTGGGGCCAACGTCCTGACTTTC.

The rearrangement uses TRBV18 and TRBJ2-7, with 9 bases fitting TRBD1. The CDR3 consists of 14 residues. Germline-derived CDR1 and CDR2 are KGHSH and LQKENI. V shed 6 bases, J shed 7 bases, and the junction held 10 bases outside the gene matches. DNA of the CDR3: TGTGCCAGCTCCCCAATCCGGACAGGGGCGGAGCAGTACTTC. This encodes CASSPIRTGAEQYF.

This chain joins TRBV27 and TRBJ1-6, with TRBD1 matching over 7 bases. The germline CDR1 and CDR2 sequences are MNHEY and SMNVEV (reference sequence). The CDR3 consists of 13 residues. V lost 10 bases and J lost 9; bases outside the gene matches: 9. The DNA of the CDR3 is TGTGCCATCAAAGGGGGCTGGGCTTCACCCCTCCACTTT. Translation: CAIKGGWASPLHF.

The genes are TRBV7-3 and TRBJ2-1; TRBD2 aligns across 10 bases. The CDR3 length is 15 residues. J lost 5 bases, V lost 5 bases, and 6 bases had no gene match. The V gene's germline CDR1 is SGHTA and CDR2 FQGTGA. This CDR3 is CASSLTGTSDNEQFF. CDR3 nucleotide sequence: TGTGCCAGCAGCCTGACCGGGACTAGCGACAATGAGCAGTTCTTC.

The rearrangement joins TRBV7-2 to TRBJ2-7, with 7 bases aligning to TRBD1. The CDR3 length is 14 residues. Germline CDR1 and CDR2: SGHTA and FQGNSA. With V trimmed by 6 bases and J by 2 bases, 7 bases remained unmatched. CDR3 in amino acids: CASRTSGTAYEQYF. The CDR3 DNA reads TGTGCCAGCAGGACTTCCGGGACAGCCTACGAGCAGTACTTC. Based on the CDR3 plus reference TRBV7-2 and TRBJ2-7, the full variable domain is GAGVSQSPSNKVTEKGKDVELRCDPISGHTALYWYRQSLGQGLEFLIYFQGNSAPDKSGLPSDRFSAERTGGSVSTLTIQRTQQEDSAVYLCASRTSGTAYEQYFGPGTRLTVT.

The V call is TRBV11-2, the J call TRBJ2-2; tentative D call: TRBD2 (6 bases). This CDR3 has 19 amino acids. V lost 5 bases and J lost 0, with 22 bases in between. CDR1 and CDR2 (germline): SGHAT, FQNNGV. The CDR3 DNA reads TGTGCCAGCAGCCGAGACCTGAATGAGCGGGTATCGAACACCGGGGAGCTGTTTTTT. This gives the protein CASSRDLNERVSNTGELFF. Full variable domain (missing parts from reference TRBV11-2 and TRBJ2-2): EAGVAQSPRYKIIEKRQSVAFWCNPISGHATLYWYQQILGQGPKLLIQFQNNGVVDDSQLPKDRFSAERLKGVDSTLKIQPAKLEDSAVYLCASSRDLNERVSNTGELFFGEGSRLTVL.

J is TRBJ2-1 and V is TRBV28; the D is unclear. V lost 5 bases, J lost 4 bases, and 15 bases lay in between. This CDR3 spans 15 amino acids. Germline V gene data show CDR1 as MDHEN and CDR2 as SYDVKM. Here the CDR3 reads CASSLPGTTYNEQFF. The DNA of the CDR3 is TGTGCCAGCAGTCTACCCGGAACTACTTACAATGAGCAGTTCTTC. Full variable domain (remainder filled in from reference TRBV28 and TRBJ2-1): DVKVTQSSRYLVKRTGEKVFLECVQDMDHENMFWYRQDPGLGLRLIYFSYDVKMKEKGDIPEGYSVSREKKERFSLILESASTNQTSMYLCASSLPGTTYNEQFFGPGTRLTVL.

This chain joins TRBV28 and TRBJ2-7; unclear D gene. Germline V gene lookup returns CDR1 MDHEN and CDR2 SYDVKM. Trimming took 5 bases from V and 7 from J, leaving 18 bases between them. The CDR3 length is 14 residues. CDR3: CASSPTTQVKEQYF. CDR3 nucleotide sequence: TGTGCCAGCAGTCCTACCACCCAGGTCAAGGAGCAGTACTTC.

The chain combines TRBV11-3 with TRBJ2-3; a possible D gene is TRBD1 (5 bases). V gave up 5 bases and J gave up 3 bases, with 12 bases separating them. Germline loops: CDR1 SGHNT, CDR2 YENEEA. The CDR3 runs 14 residues. The CDR3 sequence: CASSQASGTDTQYF. In DNA form, the CDR3 reads TGTGCCAGCAGCCAGGCCTCAGGGACAGATACGCAGTATTTT.

This clone was counted a single time. The chain carries TRBV28 and TRBJ2-3, with 8 nucleotides matching TRBD2. The CDR3 has 15 amino acids. With 4 bases clipped from V and 2 bases from J, the junction kept 5 bases outside the gene matches. Germline V lookup: CDR1 MDHEN, CDR2 SYDVKM. The DNA for the CDR3 is TGTGCCAGCAGTTCCCGCGGGAGGCCCACAGATACGCAGTATTTT. Its translation is CASSSRGRPTDTQYF. Looking up the rest from reference TRBV28 and TRBJ2-3 gives the full variable domain: DVKVTQSSRYLVKRTGEKVFLECVQDMDHENMFWYRQDPGLGLRLIYFSYDVKMKEKGDIPEGYSVSREKKERFSLILESASTNQTSMYLCASSSRGRPTDTQYFGPGTRLTVL.

The gene calls are TRBV5-5 and TRBJ2-3, with 8 bases lining up with TRBD2. Germline CDR1 and CDR2: SGHKS and YYEKEE (reference sequence). The ends lost 3 bases at V and 3 bases at J; junction bases unmatched: 9. The CDR3 has 16 residues. CDR3 in DNA: TGTGCCAGCAGCTCACAGCCAAGCGGGAGAACAGATACGCAGTATTTT. Its protein product is CASSSQPSGRTDTQYF.

This chain uses TRBV6-1 with TRBJ1-5; D perhaps matches TRBD1 (6 bases). The germline V and J ends were trimmed by 4 bases and 9 bases, with 10 bases remaining between them. CDR3 size: 12 residues. CDR1 and CDR2 from the germline V gene are MNHNS and SASEGT. CDR3 nucleotides: TGTGCCAGCAGTGTCCAGGGGTTGCCCCAGCATTTT. It encodes CASSVQGLPQHF.

J is TRBJ2-1 and V is TRBV29-1, with D uncertain. CDR1 is SQVTM, CDR2 ANQGSEA, per germline. The CDR3 has 13 amino acids. Trimming removed 5 bases at V and 1 base at J, with 9 bases between. The CDR3 protein is CSVSETSYNEQFF. For the CDR3, the DNA is TGCAGCGTTTCGGAGACTTCCTACAATGAGCAGTTCTTC.

V is TRBV7-9 and J is TRBJ2-5; 11 bases agree with TRBD2. CDR3 length equals 14 residues. With V trimmed by 7 bases and J by 2 bases, 3 bases remained unmatched. From germline, CDR1 is SEHNR and CDR2 FQNEAQ (reference sequence). CDR3 in amino acids: CASIRLAGQETQYF. As DNA, the CDR3 is TGTGCCAGCATCAGACTAGCGGGACAAGAGACCCAGTACTTC.

This rearrangement joins TRBV29-1 to TRBJ2-5; no definite D call. The CDR3 is made up of 10 amino acids. CDR1 and CDR2 (germline): SQVTM, ANQGSEA. Trimming took off 3 bases at V and 3 bases at J, with 2 bases between the two ends. Here the CDR3 reads CSVDKETQYF. CDR3 sequence (DNA): TGCAGCGTTGATAAAGAGACCCAGTACTTC.

V gene TRBV19 combines with J gene TRBJ2-6, with 8 bases matching TRBD1. The V and J ends lost 3 bases and 2 bases, in that order; junction bases with no gene match: 3. Germline CDR1 LNHDA, CDR2 SQIVND (reference sequence). The CDR3 loop spans 16 amino acids. The CDR3: CASSIIQGAGANVLTF. In DNA form, the CDR3 reads TGTGCCAGTAGTATCATACAGGGGGCTGGGGCCAACGTCCTGACTTTC.

The V call is TRBV27, the J call TRBJ1-2, with D perhaps matching TRBD1 (6 bases). The CDR3 runs to 14 residues. The V end was cut by 8 bases, the J end by 2 bases, with 15 bases between. In germline, CDR1 is MNHEY, CDR2 SMNVEV (reference sequence). DNA for the CDR3: TGTGCCAGCGGTAGTTACGGGACAAACTATGGCTACACCTTC. This gives the protein CASGSYGTNYGYTF.

This clone was counted a few times. The rearrangement joins TRBV5-1 to TRBJ1-5; D is uncertain. Per germline, CDR1 SGHRS and CDR2 YFSETQ. There are 15 residues in the CDR3. Trimming removed 0 bases from V and 6 bases from J, with 13 bases in between. The CDR3 loop reads CASSLDADSSQPQHF. The CDR3 DNA follows: TGCGCCAGCAGCTTGGATGCGGATTCAAGTCAGCCCCAGCATTTT.

This chain joins TRBV7-3 and TRBJ2-3, with D maybe TRBD2 (6 bases). Trimming stripped 3 bases from V and 8 bases from J, with 6 bases between. CDR3 length: 11 residues. CDR1 SGHTA and CDR2 FQGTGA come from the germline V gene. CDR3 protein: CASSLGGTQYF. CDR3 in DNA: TGTGCCAGCAGCTTGGGGGGTACGCAGTATTTT.

The genes are TRBV19 and TRBJ1-5; 7 bases align to TRBD1. The CDR3 covers 14 residues. V lost 7 bases, J lost 1 base, and 4 bases stayed unmatched. CDR1 and CDR2 (germline): LNHDA, SQIVND (reference sequence). In DNA, the CDR3 is TGTGCCAGTACCCAGGGGGTCAGCAATCAGCCCCAGCATTTT. Its translation is CASTQGVSNQPQHF.

This clone was counted between two and nine times. This sequence joins TRBV10-1 and TRBJ2-6; maybe TRBD1 (5 bases). Trimming removed 3 bases from V and 2 bases from J, with 5 bases in between. Germline CDR1 is WNHNN and CDR2 is SYGVQD (reference sequence). The CDR3 sequence is 14 residues long. Here the CDR3 DNA reads TGCGCCAGCAGTGACAGGGCTGGGGCCAACGTCCTGACTTTC. Amino acids: CASSDRAGANVLTF.

The J gene is TRBJ2-5, the V gene TRBV7-3; 8 bases are shared with TRBD1. The junction had 3 bases not matched to a gene; V was cut back by 5 bases and J by 1 base. This CDR3 spans 14 amino acids. Germline CDR1 is SGHTA and CDR2 is FQGTGA. For the CDR3, the DNA is TGTGCCAGCAGCATTACAGGGGGCCAAGAGACCCAGTACTTC. This codes for CASSITGGQETQYF.

This chain joins TRBV27 and TRBJ2-1; possibly TRBD1 for D (6 bases). This CDR3 comprises 14 residues. Per the germline V gene, CDR1 is MNHEY and CDR2 is SMNVEV (reference sequence). V was pared by 4 bases and J by 9 bases, with 16 bases between. The CDR3 DNA reads TGTGCCAGCAGTTCACTGACAGGTCGCGGTGAGCAGTTCTTC. Amino acids: CASSSLTGRGEQFF.

This chain connects TRBV5-4 to TRBJ2-6, with a weak D call TRBD1 (5 bases). Looked up from germline, CDR1 is SGHNT and CDR2 is YYREEE (reference sequence). The V end was cut by 2 bases, the J end by 2 bases, with 8 bases between. The CDR3 contains 15 residues. CDR3 region: CASSLKGAGANVLTF. The CDR3 DNA reads TGTGCCAGCAGCTTAAAAGGGGCTGGGGCCAACGTCCTGACTTTC. Together with reference TRBV5-4 and TRBJ2-6, the CDR3 gives the full variable domain: ETGVTQSPTHLIKTRGQQVTLRCSSQSGHNTVSWYQQALGQGPQFIFQYYREEENGRGNFPPRFSGLQFPNYSSELNVNALELDDSALYLCASSLKGAGANVLTFGAGSRLTVL.

The rearrangement links TRBV6-5 to TRBJ2-7; 11 positions agree with TRBD2. CDR3 length: 15 residues. Trimming removed 8 bases from V and 5 bases from J; junction bases left unmatched: 11. Germline V lookup: CDR1 MNHEY, CDR2 SVGAGI. CDR3 DNA sequence: TGTGCCAGCGGGATTAAGACTAGCGGGATTAACGAGCAGTACTTC. Amino acids: CASGIKTSGINEQYF.

V gene TRBV4-3 combines with J gene TRBJ1-4, with 11 bases identical to TRBD1. With 2 bases clipped from V and 6 bases from J, the junction kept 2 bases outside the gene matches. The CDR3 extends over 15 amino acids. CDR1 is LGHNA, CDR2 YSLEER, per germline. CDR3: CASSQPGQGDEKLFF. The CDR3 DNA sequence: TGCGCCAGCAGCCAACCGGGACAGGGGGATGAAAAACTGTTTTTT.

The table lists this clone with a count of one. The chain employs TRBV7-3 and TRBJ2-3; perhaps TRBD2 as D (6 bases). This CDR3 is built from 13 residues. V lost 6 bases to trimming and J lost 5 bases, with 12 bases between them. Germline V gene lookup returns CDR1 SGHTA and CDR2 FQGTGA. The CDR3 bases are TGTGCCAGCAGTTACCTGGGGGGAGATACGCAGTATTTT. This sequence encodes CASSYLGGDTQYF. The variable domain in full, with the rest retrieved from reference TRBV7-3 and TRBJ2-3, is GAGVSQTPSNKVTEKGKYVELRCDPISGHTALYWYRQSLGQGPEFLIYFQGTGAADDSGLPNDRFFAVRPEGSVSTLKIQRTERGDSAVYLCASSYLGGDTQYFGPGTRLTVL.

This chain links TRBV4-2 with TRBJ1-5; 8 nucleotides match TRBD1. J was trimmed by 1 base and V by 0 bases; bases with no gene match: 2. The length of the CDR3 is 16 residues. The germline V gene encodes CDR1 LGHNA and CDR2 YNFKEQ. The CDR3 DNA is TGTGCCAGCAGCCAAGAGACAGGGGTAAGCAATCAGCCCCAGCATTTT. Translating gives CASSQETGVSNQPQHF.

This chain links TRBV11-2 with TRBJ2-2; weak D call: TRBD1 (5 bases). Trimming took off 5 bases at V and 5 bases at J, with 12 bases between the two ends. The CDR3 has 14 amino acids. The germline CDR1 and CDR2 sequences are SGHAT and FQNNGV. DNA for the CDR3: TGTGCCAGCAGCACGACAGTTCAGACCGGGGAGCTGTTTTTT. Amino acid sequence: CASSTTVQTGELFF.

A single count supports this clone. The V gene is TRBV7-2, the J gene TRBJ2-3; D perhaps matches TRBD1 (6 bases). Trimming took 0 bases from V and 6 from J, leaving 19 bases between them. The CDR3 runs 17 residues. Looked up from germline, CDR1 is SGHTA and CDR2 is FQGNSA. CDR3 protein: CASSLAGAGLAGDTQYF. DNA of the CDR3: TGTGCCAGCAGCTTAGCGGGGGCTGGGCTCGCAGGGGATACGCAGTATTTT.

This rearrangement joins TRBV19 to TRBJ2-1, with TRBD2 matching over 12 bases. Germline loops: CDR1 LNHDA, CDR2 SQIVND (reference sequence). The CDR3 totals 17 residues. J was trimmed by 8 bases and V by 6 bases; bases with no gene match: 14. CDR3 DNA sequence: TGTGCCAGTAGGAAAGGACTAGCGGGGAAAGGCTTGCATGAGCAGTTCTTC. Amino acids: CASRKGLAGKGLHEQFF.